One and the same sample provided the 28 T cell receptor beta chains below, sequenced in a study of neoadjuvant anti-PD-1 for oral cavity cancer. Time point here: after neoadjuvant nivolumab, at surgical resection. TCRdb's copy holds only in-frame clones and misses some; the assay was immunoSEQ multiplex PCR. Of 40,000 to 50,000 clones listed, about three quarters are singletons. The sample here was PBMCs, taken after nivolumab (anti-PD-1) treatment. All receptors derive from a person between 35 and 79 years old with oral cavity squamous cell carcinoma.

The DNA for the CDR3 is TGTGCCAGCAGCCTCGACAGGGGGATTGGAACAGATACGCAGTATTTT. Protein sequence: CASSLDRGIGTDTQYF. The chain couples TRBV5-6 to TRBJ2-3; 9 bases are a match to TRBD1. The V segment lost 4 bases and the J segment 3 bases; nucleotides outside the gene matches: 9. The CDR3 is 16 amino acids. CDR1 SGHDT and CDR2 YYEEEE come from the germline V gene.

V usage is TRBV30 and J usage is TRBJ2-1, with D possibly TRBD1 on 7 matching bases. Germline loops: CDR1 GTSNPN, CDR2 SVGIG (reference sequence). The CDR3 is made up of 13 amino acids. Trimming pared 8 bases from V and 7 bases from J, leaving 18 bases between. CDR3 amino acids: CAGAGTVLNEQFF. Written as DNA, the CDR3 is TGTGCCGGTGCGGGGACAGTGTTAAATGAGCAGTTCTTC.

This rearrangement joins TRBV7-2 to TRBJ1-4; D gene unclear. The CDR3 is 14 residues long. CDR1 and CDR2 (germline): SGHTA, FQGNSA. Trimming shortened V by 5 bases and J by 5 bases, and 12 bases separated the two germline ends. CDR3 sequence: CASSPWAANEKLFF. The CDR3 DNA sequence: TGTGCCAGCAGCCCCTGGGCGGCCAATGAAAAACTGTTTTTT.

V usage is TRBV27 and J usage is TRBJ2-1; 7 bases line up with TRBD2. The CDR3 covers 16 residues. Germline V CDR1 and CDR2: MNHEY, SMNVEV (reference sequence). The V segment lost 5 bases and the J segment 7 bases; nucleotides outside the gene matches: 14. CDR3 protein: CASSVARLAGSNEQFF. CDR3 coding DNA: TGTGCCAGCAGTGTGGCCCGACTAGCCGGGTCGAATGAGCAGTTCTTC.

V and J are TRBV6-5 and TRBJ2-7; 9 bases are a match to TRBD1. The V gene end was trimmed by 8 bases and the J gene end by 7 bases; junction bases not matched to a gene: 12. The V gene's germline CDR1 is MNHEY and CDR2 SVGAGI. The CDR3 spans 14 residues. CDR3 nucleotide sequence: TGTGCCAGCGGTGCTCGGGACAGGGCGCGAGAGCAGTACTTC. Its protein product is CASGARDRAREQYF.

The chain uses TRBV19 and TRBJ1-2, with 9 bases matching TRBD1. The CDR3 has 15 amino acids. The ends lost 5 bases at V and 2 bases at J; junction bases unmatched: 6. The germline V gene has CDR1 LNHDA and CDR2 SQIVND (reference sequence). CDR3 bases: TGTGCCAGTAGTGAAGACGGGACAGGGAACTATGGCTACACCTTC. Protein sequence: CASSEDGTGNYGYTF. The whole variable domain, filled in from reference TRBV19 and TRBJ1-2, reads DGGITQSPKYLFRKEGQNVTLSCEQNLNHDAMYWYRQDPGQGLRLIYYSQIVNDFQKGDIAEGYSVSREKKESFPLTVTSAQKNPTAFYLCASSEDGTGNYGYTFGSGTRLTVV.

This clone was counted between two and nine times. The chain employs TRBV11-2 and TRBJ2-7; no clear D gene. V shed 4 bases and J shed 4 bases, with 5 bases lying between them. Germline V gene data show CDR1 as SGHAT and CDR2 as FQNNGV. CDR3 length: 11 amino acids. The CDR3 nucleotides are TGTGCCAGCAGCTGGTCTTACGAGCAGTACTTC. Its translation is CASSWSYEQYF.

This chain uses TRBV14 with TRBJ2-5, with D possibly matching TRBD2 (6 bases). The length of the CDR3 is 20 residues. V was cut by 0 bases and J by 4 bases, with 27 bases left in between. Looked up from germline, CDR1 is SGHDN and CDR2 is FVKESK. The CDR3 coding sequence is TGTGCCAGCAGCCAAGAAGGGTGGAGGGAGCGGCCCGCCGCAAGAGAGACCCAGTACTTC. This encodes CASSQEGWRERPAARETQYF.

In DNA form, the CDR3 reads TGCGCCAGCAGTGACTCCGGGACACCGACTTGGCGGTTCTTC. Its protein product is CASSDSGTPTWRFF. The V gene is TRBV10-1, the J gene TRBJ2-1; perhaps TRBD1 as D (6 bases). Between the trimmed V and J ends, which lost 3 bases and 15 bases, there was a span of 21 bases. Germline CDR1 reads WNHNN; CDR2 reads SYGVQD (reference sequence). The CDR3 totals 14 residues.

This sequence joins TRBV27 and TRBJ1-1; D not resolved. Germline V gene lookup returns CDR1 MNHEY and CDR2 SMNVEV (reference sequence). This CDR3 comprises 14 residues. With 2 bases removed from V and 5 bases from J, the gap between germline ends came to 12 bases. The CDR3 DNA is TGTGCCAGCAGTTTAGATAGGAGGGTGACTGAAGCTTTCTTT. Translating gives CASSLDRRVTEAFF.

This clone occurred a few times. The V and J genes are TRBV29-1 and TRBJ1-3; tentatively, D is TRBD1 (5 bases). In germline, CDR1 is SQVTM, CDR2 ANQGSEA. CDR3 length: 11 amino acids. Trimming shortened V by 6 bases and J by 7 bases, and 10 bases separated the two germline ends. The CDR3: CSVYGGNTIYF. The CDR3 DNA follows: TGCAGCGTGTACGGGGGGAACACCATATATTTT.

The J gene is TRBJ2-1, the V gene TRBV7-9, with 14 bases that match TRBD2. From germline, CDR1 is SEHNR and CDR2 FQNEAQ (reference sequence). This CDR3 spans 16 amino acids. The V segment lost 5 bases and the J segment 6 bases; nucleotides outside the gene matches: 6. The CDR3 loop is CASSELGTSGGNEQFF. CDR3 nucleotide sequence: TGTGCCAGCAGCGAGCTCGGGACTAGCGGGGGCAATGAGCAGTTCTTC.

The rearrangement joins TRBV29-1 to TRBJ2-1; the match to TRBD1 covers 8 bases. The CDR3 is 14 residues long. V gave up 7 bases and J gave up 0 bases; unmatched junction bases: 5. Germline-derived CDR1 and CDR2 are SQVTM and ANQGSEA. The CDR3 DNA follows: TGCAGCGCCGGACAGGGCATCTCCTACAATGAGCAGTTCTTC. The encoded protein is CSAGQGISYNEQFF.

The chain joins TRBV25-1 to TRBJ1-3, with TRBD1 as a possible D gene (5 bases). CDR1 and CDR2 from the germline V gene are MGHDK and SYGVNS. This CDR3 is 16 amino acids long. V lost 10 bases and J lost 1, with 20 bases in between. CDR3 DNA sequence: TGTGCCACCCGAGGGGCAGCCTCTCGTTCTGGAAACACCATATATTTT. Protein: CATRGAASRSGNTIYF.

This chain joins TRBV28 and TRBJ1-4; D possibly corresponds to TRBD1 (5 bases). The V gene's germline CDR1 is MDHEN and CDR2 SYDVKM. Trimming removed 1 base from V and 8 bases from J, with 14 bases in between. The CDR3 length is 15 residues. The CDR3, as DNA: TGTGCCAGCAGTTTATCGCCGGGACGTATCGAAAAACTGTTTTTT. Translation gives CASSLSPGRIEKLFF.

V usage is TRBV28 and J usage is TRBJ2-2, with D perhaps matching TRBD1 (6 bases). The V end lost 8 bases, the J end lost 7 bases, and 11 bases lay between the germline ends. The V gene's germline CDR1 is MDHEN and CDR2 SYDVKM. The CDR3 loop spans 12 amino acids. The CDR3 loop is CASVSGVGELFF. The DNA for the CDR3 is TGTGCCAGCGTCTCAGGGGTCGGGGAGCTGTTTTTT. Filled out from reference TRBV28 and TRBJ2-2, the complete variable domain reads DVKVTQSSRYLVKRTGEKVFLECVQDMDHENMFWYRQDPGLGLRLIYFSYDVKMKEKGDIPEGYSVSREKKERFSLILESASTNQTSMYLCASVSGVGELFFGEGSRLTVL.

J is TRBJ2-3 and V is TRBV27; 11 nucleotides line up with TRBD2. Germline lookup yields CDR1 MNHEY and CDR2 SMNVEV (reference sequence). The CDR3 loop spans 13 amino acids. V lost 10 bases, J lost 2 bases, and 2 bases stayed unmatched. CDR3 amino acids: CATGLAATDTQYF. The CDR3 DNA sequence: TGTGCCACGGGACTAGCGGCCACAGATACGCAGTATTTT.

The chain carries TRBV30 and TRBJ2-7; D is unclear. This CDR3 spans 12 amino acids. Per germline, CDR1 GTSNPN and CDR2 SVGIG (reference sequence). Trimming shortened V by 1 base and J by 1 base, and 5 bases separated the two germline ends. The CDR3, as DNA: TGTGCCTGGAGTGAGGGTTCCTACGAGCAGTACTTC. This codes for CAWSEGSYEQYF.

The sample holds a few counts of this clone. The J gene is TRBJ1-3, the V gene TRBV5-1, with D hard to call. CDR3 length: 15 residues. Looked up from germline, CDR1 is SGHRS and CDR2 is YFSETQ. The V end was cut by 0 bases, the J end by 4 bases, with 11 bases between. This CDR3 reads CASSLALGMGNTIYF. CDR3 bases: TGCGCCAGCAGCTTGGCCTTAGGTATGGGAAACACCATATATTTT.

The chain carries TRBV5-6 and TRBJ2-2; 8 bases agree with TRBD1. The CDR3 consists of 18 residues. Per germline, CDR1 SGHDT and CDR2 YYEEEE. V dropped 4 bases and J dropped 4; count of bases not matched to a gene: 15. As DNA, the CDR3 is TGTGCCAGCAGCATTACAGGGGGGAAAAATCGGTTCACCGGGGAGCTGTTTTTT. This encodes CASSITGGKNRFTGELFF.

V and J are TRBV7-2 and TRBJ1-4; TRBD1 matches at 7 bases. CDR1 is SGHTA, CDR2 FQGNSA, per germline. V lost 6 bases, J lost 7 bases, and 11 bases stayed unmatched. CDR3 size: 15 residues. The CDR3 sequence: CASSSRGGGVEKLFF. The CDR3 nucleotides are TGTGCCAGCAGTTCCAGGGGAGGGGGCGTTGAAAAACTGTTTTTT.

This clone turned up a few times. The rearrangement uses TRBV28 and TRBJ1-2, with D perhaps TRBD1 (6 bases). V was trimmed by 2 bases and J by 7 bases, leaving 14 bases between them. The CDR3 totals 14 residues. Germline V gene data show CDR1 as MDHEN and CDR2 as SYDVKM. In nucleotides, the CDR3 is TGTGCCAGCAGTTTAGAGGGGGGAGCGGGTGGCTACACCTTC. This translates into CASSLEGGAGGYTF.

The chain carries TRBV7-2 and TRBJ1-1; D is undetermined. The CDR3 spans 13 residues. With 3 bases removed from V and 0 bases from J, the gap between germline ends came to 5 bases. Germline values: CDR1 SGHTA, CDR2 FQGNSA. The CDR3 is CASSFSMNTEAFF. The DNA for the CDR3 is TGTGCCAGCAGCTTCTCAATGAACACTGAAGCTTTCTTT.

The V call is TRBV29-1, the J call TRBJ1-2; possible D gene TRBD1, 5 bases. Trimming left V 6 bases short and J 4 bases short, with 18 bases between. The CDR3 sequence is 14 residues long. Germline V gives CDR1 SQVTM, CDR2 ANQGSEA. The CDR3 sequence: CSVRGRSSSYGYTF. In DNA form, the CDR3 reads TGCAGCGTGAGGGGACGGAGCAGCTCCTATGGCTACACCTTC. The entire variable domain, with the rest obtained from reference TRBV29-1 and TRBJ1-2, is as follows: SAVISQKPSRDICQRGTSLTIQCQVDSQVTMMFWYRQQPGQSLTLIATANQGSEATYESGFVIDKFPISRPNLTFSTLTVSNMSPEDSSIYLCSVRGRSSSYGYTFGSGTRLTVV.

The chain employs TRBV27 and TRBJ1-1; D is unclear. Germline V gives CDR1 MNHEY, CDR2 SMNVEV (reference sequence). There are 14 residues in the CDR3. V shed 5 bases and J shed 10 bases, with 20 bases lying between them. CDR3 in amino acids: CASSPRRPSEGAFF. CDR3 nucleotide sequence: TGTGCCAGCAGTCCCAGACGGCCCTCGGAGGGAGCTTTCTTT.

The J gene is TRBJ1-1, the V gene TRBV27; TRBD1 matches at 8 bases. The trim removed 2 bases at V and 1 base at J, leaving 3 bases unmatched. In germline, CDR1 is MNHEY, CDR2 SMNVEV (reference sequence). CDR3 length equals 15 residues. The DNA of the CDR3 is TGTGCCAGCAGTTTAAGGACAGGGCAGAACACTGAAGCTTTCTTT. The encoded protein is CASSLRTGQNTEAFF.

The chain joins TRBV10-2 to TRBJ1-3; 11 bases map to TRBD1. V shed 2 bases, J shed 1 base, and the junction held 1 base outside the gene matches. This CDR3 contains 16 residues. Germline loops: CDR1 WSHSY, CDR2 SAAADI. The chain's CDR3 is CASSEGTGGSGNTIYF. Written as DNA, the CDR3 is TGCGCCAGCAGTGAGGGGACAGGGGGTTCTGGAAACACCATATATTTT.

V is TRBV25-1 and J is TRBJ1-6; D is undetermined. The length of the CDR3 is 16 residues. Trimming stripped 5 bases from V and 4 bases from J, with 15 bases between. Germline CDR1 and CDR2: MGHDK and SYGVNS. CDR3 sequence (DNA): TGTGCCAGCAGTCCTTCCAGCTTCGGTTATAATTCACCCCTCCACTTT. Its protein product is CASSPSSFGYNSPLHF.